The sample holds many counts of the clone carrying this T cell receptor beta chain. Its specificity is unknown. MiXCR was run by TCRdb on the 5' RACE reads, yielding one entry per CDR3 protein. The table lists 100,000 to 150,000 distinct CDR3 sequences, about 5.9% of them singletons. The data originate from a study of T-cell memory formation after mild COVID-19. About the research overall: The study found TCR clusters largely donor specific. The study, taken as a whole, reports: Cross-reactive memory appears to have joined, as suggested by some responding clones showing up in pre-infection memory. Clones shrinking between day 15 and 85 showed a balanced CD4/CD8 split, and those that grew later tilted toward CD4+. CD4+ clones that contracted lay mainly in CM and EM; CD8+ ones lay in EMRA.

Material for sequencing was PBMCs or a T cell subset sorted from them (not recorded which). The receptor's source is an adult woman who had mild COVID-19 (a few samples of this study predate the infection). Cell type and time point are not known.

This chain's CDR3 is CASKVTGVSEQFF. The DNA for the CDR3 is TGTGCCAGCAAGGTGACAGGGGTGAGTGAGCAGTTCTTC. V is TRBV6-2 or TRBV6-3 and J is TRBJ2-1; TRBD1 agrees at 8 bases. Losses at the gene ends were 7 bases for V and 9 bases for J; bases not matched to a gene: 8. This CDR3 is 13 amino acids long. Germline CDR1 and CDR2: MNHEY and SVGEGT.